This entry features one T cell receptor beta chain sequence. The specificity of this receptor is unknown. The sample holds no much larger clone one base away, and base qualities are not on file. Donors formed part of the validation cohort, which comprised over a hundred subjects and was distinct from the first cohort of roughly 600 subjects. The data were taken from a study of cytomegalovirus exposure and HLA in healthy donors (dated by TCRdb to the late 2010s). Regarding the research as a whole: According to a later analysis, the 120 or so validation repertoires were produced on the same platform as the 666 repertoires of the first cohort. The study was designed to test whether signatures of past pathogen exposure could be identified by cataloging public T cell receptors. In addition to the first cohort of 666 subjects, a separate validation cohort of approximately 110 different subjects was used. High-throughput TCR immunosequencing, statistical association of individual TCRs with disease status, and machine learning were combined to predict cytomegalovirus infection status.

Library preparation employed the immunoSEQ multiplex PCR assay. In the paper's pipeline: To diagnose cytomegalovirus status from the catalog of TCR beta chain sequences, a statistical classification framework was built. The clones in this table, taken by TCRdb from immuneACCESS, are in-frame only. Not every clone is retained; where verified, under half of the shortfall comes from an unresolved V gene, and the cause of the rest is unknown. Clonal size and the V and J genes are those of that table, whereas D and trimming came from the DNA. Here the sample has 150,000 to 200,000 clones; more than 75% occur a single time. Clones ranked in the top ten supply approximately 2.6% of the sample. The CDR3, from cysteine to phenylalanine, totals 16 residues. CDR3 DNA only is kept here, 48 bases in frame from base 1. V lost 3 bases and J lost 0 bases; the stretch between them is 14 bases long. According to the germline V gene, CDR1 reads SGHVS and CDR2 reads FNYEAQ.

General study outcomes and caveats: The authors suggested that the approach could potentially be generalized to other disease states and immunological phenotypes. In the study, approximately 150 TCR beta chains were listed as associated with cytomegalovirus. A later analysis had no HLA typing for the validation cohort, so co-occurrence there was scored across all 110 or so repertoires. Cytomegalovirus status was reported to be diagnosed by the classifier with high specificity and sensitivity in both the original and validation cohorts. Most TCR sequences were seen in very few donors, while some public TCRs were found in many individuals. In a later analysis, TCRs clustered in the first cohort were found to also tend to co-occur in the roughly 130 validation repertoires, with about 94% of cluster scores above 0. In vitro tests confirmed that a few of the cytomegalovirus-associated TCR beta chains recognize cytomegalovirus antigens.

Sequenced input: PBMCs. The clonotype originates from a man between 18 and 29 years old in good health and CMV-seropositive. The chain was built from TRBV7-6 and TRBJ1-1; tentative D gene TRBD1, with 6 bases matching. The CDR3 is CASSFWTVSLNTEAFF. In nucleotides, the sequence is TGTGCCAGCAGCTTCTGGACAGTGAGCTTGAACACTGAAGCTTTCTTT.